The clone carrying this T cell receptor beta chain was recorded at least ten times. This sample is drawn from a study of T cells in Graves' hyperthyroidism and ophthalmopathy. The ends were cut back, 6 bases at V and 0 bases at J, with 9 bases in the middle. The CDR3 has 14 residues. CDR1 and CDR2 (germline): SNHLY, FYNNEI. Patients between 18 and 65 years old had hyperthyroidism, newly diagnosed and lasting under 2 months. Amplification yielded TCR beta CDR3 regions, with RNA transcripts as the source. First-round RT-PCR with HTBI primers amplified the TCR CDR3 region. MiXCR was run by TCRdb on the multiplex PCR reads, yielding one entry per CDR3 protein. This table has roughly 660,000 distinct CDR3 sequences, approximately 15% appearing once.

The chain has TRBV2 and TRBJ1-5; D ambiguous. This clonotype originated in a man between 45 and 60 years old with Graves' hyperthyroidism. The specimen sequenced was blood. This chain's CDR3 is CASSQRYSNQPQHF. The CDR3 region has the DNA TGTGCCAGCAGCCAAAGATATAGCAATCAGCCCCAGCATTTT.